The 20 T cell receptor beta chains given below trace back to one sample, sequenced in a study of blood T cell repertoires in COVID-19. Generated by immunoSEQ multiplex PCR, the TCRdb table keeps only in-frame clones and is missing some. The sample yields tens of thousands of clones, 79% seen once. Input material: peripheral blood. The receptors originated from a man between 60 and 70 years old with active or convalescent COVID-19.

V usage is TRBV2 and J usage is TRBJ2-1; 8 bases match TRBD2. V lost 7 bases to trimming and J lost 6 bases; unmatched junction nucleotides: 14. The CDR3 loop spans 16 amino acids. Germline CDR1 and CDR2: SNHLY and FYNNEI. The chain's CDR3 is CASIIYPPGGSNEQFF. The CDR3 DNA reads TGTGCCAGCATCATTTACCCGCCGGGGGGGTCCAATGAGCAGTTCTTC.

This clone was detected only once. The rearrangement uses TRBV30 and TRBJ2-3; the match to TRBD2 covers 8 bases. Germline V gives CDR1 GTSNPN, CDR2 SVGIG (reference sequence). With 3 bases clipped from V and 4 bases from J, the junction kept 3 bases outside the gene matches. The CDR3 spans 13 residues. CDR3 nucleotides: TGTGCCTGGAGCAGGACTAGCCCAGATACGCAGTATTTT. Amino acids: CAWSRTSPDTQYF.

The chain is built from TRBV28 and TRBJ2-2, with D possibly TRBD1 on 6 matching bases. The CDR3 is 12 residues long. Germline CDR1 MDHEN, CDR2 SYDVKM. Trimming pared 6 bases from V and 7 bases from J, leaving 9 bases between. This chain's CDR3 is CASRQQGGELFF. As DNA, the CDR3 is TGTGCCAGCAGACAACAGGGCGGGGAGCTGTTTTTT.

In this sample, this clone is medium-sized. The V and J genes are TRBV7-9 and TRBJ2-7; D perhaps matches TRBD2 (6 bases). V dropped 2 bases and J dropped 3 bases, with 11 bases sitting between them. This CDR3 is 14 amino acids long. Germline lookup yields CDR1 SEHNR and CDR2 FQNEAQ (reference sequence). CDR3 amino acids: CASSLSGVNYEQYF. DNA of the CDR3: TGTGCCAGCAGCTTATCGGGGGTTAACTACGAGCAGTACTTC.

The chain couples TRBV3-1 (or the pseudogene TRBV3-2) to TRBJ2-3; perhaps TRBD1 as D (5 bases). Germline lookup yields CDR1 LGHDT and CDR2 YNNKEL (reference sequence). CDR3 size: 16 residues. V lost 4 bases and J lost 3, with 17 bases in between. CDR3 DNA sequence: TGTGCCAGCAGCCGAATCAAAGGTGACAGAACAGATACGCAGTATTTT. Translation: CASSRIKGDRTDTQYF.

This clone appeared a single time. V and J are TRBV19 and TRBJ2-5; D ambiguous. The V end lost 3 bases, the J end lost 5 bases, and 10 bases lay between the germline ends. CDR1 and CDR2 from the germline V gene are LNHDA and SQIVND (reference sequence). The CDR3 runs to 13 residues. CDR3: CASSMIQAETQYF. CDR3 bases: TGTGCCAGTAGTATGATTCAGGCGGAGACCCAGTACTTC.

This clone was found once. The rearrangement links TRBV30 to TRBJ1-5; D is undetermined. Trimming removed 5 bases at V and 6 bases at J, with 17 bases between. Germline CDR1 reads GTSNPN; CDR2 reads SVGIG (reference sequence). The CDR3 contains 14 residues. For the CDR3, the DNA is TGTGCCTGGGAGGGATCCCAAGGAGGTCAGCCCCAGCATTTT. Protein product: CAWEGSQGGQPQHF.

The chain combines TRBV6-2 or TRBV6-3 with TRBJ2-4; 7 nucleotides agree with TRBD1. Losses at the gene ends were 6 bases for V and 0 bases for J; bases not matched to a gene: 5. Per the germline V gene, CDR1 is MNHEY and CDR2 is SVGEGT. The CDR3 is 15 residues long. CDR3 sequence: CASSLQGLAKNIQYF. CDR3 bases: TGTGCCAGCAGCCTACAGGGGTTAGCCAAAAACATTCAGTACTTC.

The chain joins TRBV3-1 (or the pseudogene TRBV3-2) to TRBJ2-5, with 8 bases that match TRBD1. The CDR3 runs to 18 residues. Losses at the gene ends were 0 bases for V and 5 bases for J; bases not matched to a gene: 14. CDR1 is LGHDT, CDR2 YNNKEL, per germline (reference sequence). CDR3 in DNA: TGTGCCAGCAGCCAAGACGGTGGGGCAGGGGGCATGAGGGAGACCCAGTACTTC. Protein product: CASSQDGGAGGMRETQYF.

The chain has TRBV11-2 and TRBJ2-7; the match to TRBD1 covers 7 bases. This CDR3 spans 13 amino acids. Per germline, CDR1 SGHAT and CDR2 FQNNGV. V shed 5 bases and J 7 bases; nucleotides not matched to a gene: 8. The CDR3 is CASSKTGVGEQYF. Written as DNA, the CDR3 is TGTGCCAGCAGCAAAACAGGGGTTGGGGAGCAGTACTTC.

The chain links TRBV27 to TRBJ2-1, with D tentatively TRBD1 (6 bases). The CDR3 extends over 15 amino acids. Trimming took 5 bases from V and 0 from J, leaving 11 bases between them. Germline values: CDR1 MNHEY, CDR2 SMNVEV (reference sequence). DNA of the CDR3: TGTGCCAGCAGTGGACAGTCTGGCTCCTACAATGAGCAGTTCTTC. This codes for CASSGQSGSYNEQFF.

This clone is a singleton in its sample. The chain joins TRBV15 to TRBJ1-1; the match to TRBD1 covers 7 bases. The germline gives CDR1 LNHNV, CDR2 YYDKDF (reference sequence). This CDR3 is 14 amino acids long. Trimming cost V 1 base and J 5 bases; bases outside gene matches: 4. CDR3 DNA sequence: TGTGCCACCAGCAGAGGACAGGGTGGAACTGAAGCTTTCTTT. It codes for CATSRGQGGTEAFF.

The V and J genes are TRBV14 and TRBJ2-3; maybe TRBD2 (6 bases). With 4 bases removed from V and 0 bases from J, the gap between germline ends came to 20 bases. The CDR3 contains 18 residues. Germline CDR1 reads SGHDN; CDR2 reads FVKESK. The CDR3 protein is CASSRFQPGLPSTDTQYF. Written as DNA, the CDR3 is TGTGCCAGCAGCCGCTTTCAGCCGGGACTCCCTAGCACAGATACGCAGTATTTT.

This rearrangement joins TRBV28 to TRBJ1-1, with 8 bases lining up with TRBD1. J lost 3 bases, V lost 7 bases, and 4 bases had no gene match. The germline V gene has CDR1 MDHEN and CDR2 SYDVKM. This CDR3 is built from 13 residues. CDR3 protein: CASTTGGDTEAFF. The CDR3 nucleotides read TGTGCCAGCACTACAGGGGGGGACACTGAAGCTTTCTTT.

Turning to this clone: Other DNA sequences within the sample encode an identical CDR3. The V and J genes are TRBV6-5 and TRBJ2-2, with a weak D call TRBD1 (5 bases). V gave up 2 bases and J gave up 5 bases, with 6 bases separating them. The CDR3 has 13 residues. Looked up from germline, CDR1 is MNHEY and CDR2 is SVGAGI. In nucleotides, the CDR3 is TGTGCCAGCAGTTACAGGGGAACCGGGGAGCTGTTTTTT. It is translated as CASSYRGTGELFF.

This clone has just a few counts. This chain connects TRBV5-1 to TRBJ1-5, with D uncertain. The V end was cut by 1 base, the J end by 7 bases, with 9 bases between. CDR1 is SGHRS, CDR2 YFSETQ, per germline. The CDR3 is 13 residues long. This CDR3 reads CASSLSGEQPQHF. The CDR3 bases are TGCGCCAGCAGCTTGTCTGGGGAGCAGCCCCAGCATTTT.

The chain joins TRBV3-1 (or the pseudogene TRBV3-2) to TRBJ1-5; D is perhaps TRBD1 (5 bases). Germline V gene data show CDR1 as LGHDT and CDR2 as YNNKEL (reference sequence). CDR3 length: 15 amino acids. V lost 1 base to trimming and J lost 6 bases, with 13 bases between them. The CDR3 here is CASSQGRTTGQPQHF. The CDR3 DNA is TGTGCCAGCAGCCAAGGCCGGACAACGGGTCAGCCCCAGCATTTT.

This clone showed up just a few times. The J gene is TRBJ2-1, the V gene TRBV6-5, with unresolved D. With 7 bases removed from V and 4 bases from J, the gap between germline ends came to 11 bases. Germline CDR1 and CDR2: MNHEY and SVGAGI. The CDR3 loop spans 13 amino acids. The CDR3 DNA sequence: TGTGCCAGCACCCTAACGGAGTACAATGAGCAGTTCTTC. Protein sequence: CASTLTEYNEQFF.

This clone showed up just once. The J gene is TRBJ2-7, the V gene TRBV18; D is unclear. The CDR3 has 13 residues. The germline gives CDR1 KGHSH, CDR2 LQKENI. V dropped 5 bases and J dropped 1 base, with 9 bases sitting between them. The CDR3 sequence: CASSESVSYEQYF. CDR3 bases: TGTGCCAGCTCAGAGTCGGTTTCCTACGAGCAGTACTTC.

The CDR3 DNA reads as TGTGCCAGCAACAGACAGACGAACACTGAAGCTTTCTTT. It is translated as CASNRQTNTEAFF. The chain employs TRBV16 and TRBJ1-1; D may be TRBD1 (5 bases). V was clipped by 7 bases and J by 1 base, with 10 bases between them. CDR3 length: 13 amino acids. CDR1 is KGHSY, CDR2 FQNENV, per germline.